This TCR beta chain was captured by sequencing in a study of shared clonotypes between healthy human individuals. Profiling relied on immunoSEQ multiplex PCR, and the TCRdb table lists in-frame clones only, not all of them. The sample yields around 500,000 clones, roughly 78% seen once. V was cut by 3 bases and J by 3 bases, with 0 bases left in between. Germline CDR1 KGHSH, CDR2 LQKENI. This CDR3 comprises 11 residues. Those who donated, Caucasian adults without exception, all lived in Nashville, Tennessee. It was tens of millions of PBMCs that unsorted samples used for genomic DNA. Concerning this clone: Its target is unknown. This clone may be a read error of a much larger clone one base away. Other nucleotide sequences in the sample specify the same CDR3.

The study, taken as a whole, reports: Measured sharing among donors was expected to vary with sequencing depth.

Sample: PBMCs. This receptor was obtained from a woman aged 40 to 50 in good health. Some clones in this sample may be carry-over from other donors' samples. The chain employs TRBV18 and TRBJ2-1; no definite D call. The CDR3 protein is CASSPYNEQFF. For the CDR3, the DNA is TGTGCCAGCTCACCCTACAATGAGCAGTTCTTC.